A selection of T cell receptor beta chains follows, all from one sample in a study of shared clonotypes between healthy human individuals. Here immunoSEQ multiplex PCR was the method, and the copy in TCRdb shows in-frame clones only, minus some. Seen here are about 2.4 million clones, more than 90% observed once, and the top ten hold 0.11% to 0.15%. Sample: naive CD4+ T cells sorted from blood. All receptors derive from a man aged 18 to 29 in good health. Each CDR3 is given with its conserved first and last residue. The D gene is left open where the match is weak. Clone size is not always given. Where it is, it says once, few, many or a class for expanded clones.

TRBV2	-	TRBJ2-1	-	CASSDIVTSYNEQFF	TGTGCCAGCAGTGATATCGTGACCTCCTACAATGAGCAGTTCTTC
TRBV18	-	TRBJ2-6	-	CASHQSSGANVLTF	TGTGCCAGCCACCAGTCCTCTGGGGCCAACGTCCTGACTTTC
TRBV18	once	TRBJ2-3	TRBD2	CASSPSGGLTDTQYF	TGTGCCAGCTCACCCAGCGGGGGGCTCACAGATACGCAGTATTTT
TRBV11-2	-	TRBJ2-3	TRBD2	CASSATSGISTDTQYF	TGTGCCAGCAGCGCCACTAGCGGGATCAGCACAGATACGCAGTATTTT
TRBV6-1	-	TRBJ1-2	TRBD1	CASSGDRVYGYTF	TGTGCCAGCAGTGGGGACAGGGTCTATGGCTACACCTTC
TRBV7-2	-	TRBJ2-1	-	CASSRDWSYNEQFF	TGTGCCAGCAGCCGCGACTGGTCCTACAATGAGCAGTTCTTC
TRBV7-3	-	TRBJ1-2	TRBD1	CASSLIGTGNYGYTF	TGTGCCAGCAGCTTAATCGGGACAGGGAACTATGGCTACACCTTC
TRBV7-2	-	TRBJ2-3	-	CASSLGRLSSTDTQYF	TGTGCCAGCAGCTTAGGGAGGCTTTCTAGCACAGATACGCAGTATTTT
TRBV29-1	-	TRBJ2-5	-	CSVEEGGGTQYF	TGCAGCGTTGAGGAGGGGGGAGGAACCCAGTACTTC
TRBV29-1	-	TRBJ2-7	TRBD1	CSVTGLGQVNYEQYF	TGCAGCGTTACTGGCCTTGGACAGGTTAACTACGAGCAGTACTTC
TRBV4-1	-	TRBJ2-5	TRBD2	CASSPEGLPQETQYF	TGCGCCAGCAGCCCCGAGGGACTACCACAAGAGACCCAGTACTTC
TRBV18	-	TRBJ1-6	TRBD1	CASSLTGESSYNSPLHF	TGTGCCAGCTCGCTAACAGGGGAAAGCTCCTATAATTCACCCCTCCACTTT
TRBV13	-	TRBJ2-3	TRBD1	CASSSNDRVVDTQYF	TGTGCCAGCAGCTCCAACGACAGGGTGGTCGATACGCAGTATTTT
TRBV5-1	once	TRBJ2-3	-	CASSLSGNPADTQYF	TGCGCCAGCAGCTTGAGTGGAAACCCCGCAGATACGCAGTATTTT
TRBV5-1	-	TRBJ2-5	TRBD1	CASSPQGADQETQYF	TGCGCCAGCAGCCCCCAGGGGGCGGATCAAGAGACCCAGTACTTC
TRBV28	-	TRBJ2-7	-	CASSPTRASYEQYF	TGTGCCAGCAGTCCCACTCGGGCCTCCTACGAGCAGTACTTC
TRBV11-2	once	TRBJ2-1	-	CASSLVQEQFF	TGTGCCAGCAGCTTAGTACAGGAGCAGTTCTTC
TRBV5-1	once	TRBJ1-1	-	CASSFGAERTEAFF	TGCGCCAGCAGCTTCGGGGCCGAGAGGACTGAAGCTTTCTTT
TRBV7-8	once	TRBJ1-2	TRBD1	CASSLSGTGPYGYTF	TGTGCCAGCAGCTTATCGGGGACAGGGCCCTATGGCTACACCTTC
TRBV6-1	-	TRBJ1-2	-	CASSEDGGEANYGYTF	TGTGCCAGCAGTGAAGATGGGGGAGAAGCTAACTATGGCTACACCTTC
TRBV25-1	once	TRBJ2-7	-	CASSEFVGIKYEQYF	TGTGCCAGCAGTGAATTTGTGGGGATTAAGTACGAGCAGTACTTC
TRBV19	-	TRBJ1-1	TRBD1	CASRAGTGAYEAFF	TGTGCCAGTAGAGCCGGGACAGGGGCATATGAAGCTTTCTTT
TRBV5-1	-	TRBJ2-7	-	CASSLRPGLVTYEQYF	TGCGCCAGCAGCCTCCGGCCAGGGTTAGTCACCTACGAGCAGTACTTC
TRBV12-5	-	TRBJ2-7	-	CASGGREQYF	TGTGCTAGTGGCGGAAGAGAGCAGTACTTC
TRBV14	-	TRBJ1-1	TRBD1	CASSQQGAGTEAFF	TGTGCCAGCAGCCAACAGGGGGCCGGCACTGAAGCTTTCTTT
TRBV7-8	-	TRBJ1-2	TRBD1	CASSGPQGSNYGYTF	TGTGCCAGCAGCGGACCACAGGGGAGTAACTATGGCTACACCTTC
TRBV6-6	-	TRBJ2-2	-	CASSYGWRDAGELFF	TGTGCCAGCAGTTACGGATGGCGGGACGCCGGGGAGCTGTTTTTT
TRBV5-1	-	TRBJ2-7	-	CASSPSGMAGAPSYEQYF	TGCGCCAGCAGCCCATCGGGTATGGCGGGGGCCCCCTCCTACGAGCAGTACTTC
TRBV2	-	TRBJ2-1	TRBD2	CASSEGPSGGIDNEQFF	TGTGCCAGCAGTGAGGGGCCTAGCGGGGGTATAGACAATGAGCAGTTCTTC
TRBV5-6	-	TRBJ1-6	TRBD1	CASSFGTGYNSPLHF	TGTGCCAGCAGCTTTGGGACAGGCTATAATTCACCCCTCCACTTT
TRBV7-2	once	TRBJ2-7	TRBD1	CASSQGQGSYEQYF	TGTGCCAGCAGCCAGGGACAGGGGAGTTACGAGCAGTACTTC